This passage covers 28 T cell receptor beta chains from one sample sequenced in a study of T cell repertoires in ileal Crohn's disease (dated by TCRdb to the late 2010s). Library preparation employed the immunoSEQ multiplex PCR assay. In TCRdb, the immuneACCESS table is reduced to in-frame sequences with V and J assigned. These tables do not hold every clone; where another copy was compared, an unresolved V gene accounts for under half, and the others remain unexplained. The sample profile shows approximately 13,000 clones; 75% to 80% of them were found once. 3.5% to 4.5% of the sample is held by the ten biggest clonotypes. Sequencing was done on a sample of ileal tissue. The receptors originated from an adult with Crohn's disease.

For the CDR3, the DNA is TGTGCCAGCAGCTTCACCAGGGGGCGCTCTGATTCACCCCTCCACTTT. Protein sequence: CASSFTRGRSDSPLHF. The chain links TRBV13 to TRBJ1-6, with 8 positions matching TRBD1. The CDR3 runs 16 residues. The V segment lost 3 bases and the J segment 8 bases; nucleotides outside the gene matches: 9. CDR1 and CDR2 (germline): PRHDT, FYEKMQ (reference sequence).

The chain recombines TRBV4-2 with TRBJ2-5, with 10 bases fitting TRBD1. This CDR3 spans 17 amino acids. The germline CDR1 and CDR2 sequences are LGHNA and YNFKEQ. Germline trimming cut 4 bases from V and 5 bases from J; bases unmatched to any gene: 13. This CDR3 reads CASSPVSGQGVSETQYF. The CDR3 nucleotides read TGTGCCAGCAGCCCCGTGTCCGGACAGGGGGTCAGCGAGACCCAGTACTTC.

This clone was recorded a few times. V gene TRBV7-3 combines with J gene TRBJ1-2, with D unclear. With 2 bases removed from V and 4 bases from J, the gap between germline ends came to 17 bases. This CDR3 has 16 residues. From germline, CDR1 is SGHTA and CDR2 FQGTGA. The CDR3 reads CASSLGSSSAGYGYTF. The DNA for the CDR3 is TGTGCCAGCAGCTTAGGATCCTCTTCGGCGGGCTATGGCTACACCTTC.

The gene calls are TRBV5-4 and TRBJ2-2; no definite D call. The CDR3 runs to 14 residues. Trimming took 0 bases from V and 1 from J, leaving 4 bases between them. Germline V lookup: CDR1 SGHNT, CDR2 YYREEE (reference sequence). The chain's CDR3 is CASSLGQNTGELFF. DNA for the CDR3: TGTGCCAGCAGCTTGGGACAGAACACCGGGGAGCTGTTTTTT.

The V call is TRBV11-2, the J call TRBJ2-7; 10 bases are shared with TRBD1. The CDR3 runs to 15 residues. Per germline, CDR1 SGHAT and CDR2 FQNNGV. J was trimmed by 6 bases and V by 1 base; bases with no gene match: 6. CDR3 bases: TGTGCCAGCAGCTTAGTCGGGACAGGGGTGTCCGAGCAGTACTTC. Protein: CASSLVGTGVSEQYF. The variable domain in full, completed from reference TRBV11-2 and TRBJ2-7, reads EAGVAQSPRYKIIEKRQSVAFWCNPISGHATLYWYQQILGQGPKLLIQFQNNGVVDDSQLPKDRFSAERLKGVDSTLKIQPAKLEDSAVYLCASSLVGTGVSEQYFGPGTRLTVT.

This sequence joins TRBV5-1 and TRBJ1-4; D ambiguous. Germline V gene data show CDR1 as SGHRS and CDR2 as YFSETQ. CDR3 length equals 16 residues. Between the trimmed V and J ends, which lost 2 bases and 3 bases, there was a span of 14 bases. The CDR3 is CASSFSGQGANEKLFF. In nucleotides, the CDR3 is TGCGCCAGCAGCTTCAGCGGGCAAGGAGCTAATGAAAAACTGTTTTTT.

This clone was picked up a small number of times. The chain uses TRBV5-1 and TRBJ2-3; 8 bases match TRBD1. CDR1 and CDR2 from the germline V gene are SGHRS and YFSETQ. The CDR3 is made up of 15 amino acids. The V segment lost 4 bases and the J segment 0 bases; nucleotides outside the gene matches: 4. The CDR3 bases are TGCGCCAGCAGCCCGACAGGGGCTAGCACAGATACGCAGTATTTT. Encoded protein: CASSPTGASTDTQYF. The full variable domain, its missing parts supplied by reference TRBV5-1 and TRBJ2-3, is KAGVTQTPRYLIKTRGQQVTLSCSPISGHRSVSWYQQTPGQGLQFLFEYFSETQRNKGNFPGRFSGRQFSNSRSEMNVSTLELGDSALYLCASSPTGASTDTQYFGPGTRLTVL.

The chain carries TRBV5-1 and TRBJ1-4, with a possible D match to TRBD1 (5 bases). V lost 4 bases and J lost 6, with 16 bases in between. Germline V lookup: CDR1 SGHRS, CDR2 YFSETQ. This CDR3 is built from 15 residues. For the CDR3, the DNA is TGCGCCAGCAGCCTAGAAACTTGGGGGGATGAAAAACTGTTTTTT. It is translated as CASSLETWGDEKLFF.

This chain uses TRBV20-1 with TRBJ1-1, with a possible D match to TRBD1 (6 bases). The V gene's germline CDR1 is DFQATT and CDR2 SNEGSKA (reference sequence). This CDR3 spans 11 amino acids. CDR3 DNA: TGCAGCGCAGGGGTCGACACTGAAGCTTTCTTT. Its protein is CSAGVDTEAFF.

This chain joins TRBV9 and TRBJ1-6; no definite D call. The V and J ends lost 2 bases and 8 bases respectively, with 8 bases between them. CDR1 is SGDLS, CDR2 YYNGEE, per germline. CDR3 size: 13 residues. In nucleotides, the CDR3 is TGTGCCAGCAGCGTTGTGTCGGATTCACCCCTCCACTTT. This encodes CASSVVSDSPLHF.

The V and J genes are TRBV6-1 and TRBJ1-1, with a possible D match to TRBD1 (6 bases). The CDR3 sequence is 12 residues long. Trimming shortened V by 10 bases and J by 3 bases, and 12 bases separated the two germline ends. Germline loops: CDR1 MNHNS, CDR2 SASEGT. CDR3: CATYRADTEAFF. CDR3 bases: TGTGCCACTTACAGGGCGGACACTGAAGCTTTCTTT.

This chain joins TRBV5-6 and TRBJ2-2, with D tentatively TRBD2 (5 bases). V was clipped by 4 bases and J by 4 bases, with 8 bases between them. Germline V gives CDR1 SGHDT, CDR2 YYEEEE. The CDR3 loop spans 13 amino acids. CDR3 DNA sequence: TGTGCCAGCAGCGGGAGATTCACCGGGGAGCTGTTTTTT. Its protein is CASSGRFTGELFF.

The chain carries TRBV7-2 and TRBJ2-3, with D possibly matching TRBD1 (5 bases). CDR3 size: 14 residues. Germline V gene lookup returns CDR1 SGHTA and CDR2 FQGNSA. The ends were cut back, 3 bases at V and 3 bases at J, with 10 bases in the middle. In DNA, the CDR3 is TGTGCCAGCAGCTTGACAGTCAGAACAGATACGCAGTATTTT. It is translated as CASSLTVRTDTQYF.

This chain connects TRBV6-5 to TRBJ2-3; TRBD1 might be the D (6 bases). V was cut by 5 bases and J by 2 bases, with 11 bases left in between. Germline V CDR1 and CDR2: MNHEY, SVGAGI. There are 14 residues in the CDR3. The DNA for the CDR3 is TGTGCCAGCAGTCCACGACAGGCCACAGATACGCAGTATTTT. Its protein product is CASSPRQATDTQYF.

This clone was picked up a small number of times. The chain carries TRBV14 and TRBJ1-4, with no clear D. The CDR3 runs 13 residues. Germline V gene lookup returns CDR1 SGHDN and CDR2 FVKESK. The germline V and J ends were trimmed by 5 bases and 8 bases, with 12 bases remaining between them. The DNA for the CDR3 is TGTGCCAGCAGCACCACCTCCGGGGAAAAACTGTTTTTT. It codes for CASSTTSGEKLFF. Looking up the rest from reference TRBV14 and TRBJ1-4 gives the full variable domain: EAGVTQFPSHSVIEKGQTVTLRCDPISGHDNLYWYRRVMGKEIKFLLHFVKESKQDESGMPNNRFLAERTGGTYSTLKVQPAELEDSGVYFCASSTTSGEKLFFGSGTQLSVL.

The J gene is TRBJ2-3, the V gene TRBV5-6; TRBD2 agrees at 9 bases. V was pared by 1 base and J by 4 bases, with 10 bases of the junction left unmatched. The CDR3 is 17 amino acids. Germline assignment: CDR1 SGHDT and CDR2 YYEEEE. The CDR3 DNA follows: TGTGCCAGCAGCTTGAGGAGCGGGGGGATGGTTGCAGATACGCAGTATTTT. It encodes CASSLRSGGMVADTQYF.

This rearrangement joins TRBV27 to TRBJ1-5; TRBD1 might be the D (5 bases). Germline CDR1 is MNHEY and CDR2 is SMNVEV (reference sequence). The CDR3 has 14 amino acids. The germline V and J ends were trimmed by 10 bases and 2 bases, with 15 bases remaining between them. CDR3: CATGELPGNQPQHF. Written as DNA, the CDR3 is TGTGCCACGGGGGAGCTCCCGGGCAATCAGCCCCAGCATTTT.

The V gene is TRBV2, the J gene TRBJ2-7; D gene unclear. The V end was cut by 9 bases, the J end by 2 bases, with 11 bases between. The CDR3 is 12 residues long. CDR1 is SNHLY and CDR2 is FYNNEI in the germline V gene. The CDR3 protein is CASCFDTYEQYF. In DNA form, the CDR3 reads TGTGCCAGTTGTTTCGACACCTACGAGCAGTACTTC.

This clone was recorded once. The chain combines TRBV19 with TRBJ1-1; 7 nucleotides align to TRBD1. This CDR3 has 15 residues. Germline V gene sequence: CDR1 LNHDA, CDR2 SQIVND (reference sequence). J gave up 2 bases and V 4 bases, and 7 bases lay outside the gene matches. CDR3 in amino acids: CASSSLGTANTEAFF. CDR3 coding DNA: TGTGCCAGTAGTAGTCTGGGGACAGCAAACACTGAAGCTTTCTTT.

The chain couples TRBV18 to TRBJ1-6; TRBD1 is a possible D gene (6 bases). V gave up 1 base and J gave up 7 bases, with 11 bases separating them. Germline CDR1 is KGHSH and CDR2 is LQKENI. This CDR3 comprises 15 residues. In nucleotides, the CDR3 is TGTGCCAGCTCACCACTACAGGGTGACAATTCACCCCTCCACTTT. The encoded protein is CASSPLQGDNSPLHF.

This clone was counted a few times. The J gene is TRBJ2-7, the V gene TRBV18; D perhaps matches TRBD1 (6 bases). Per the germline V gene, CDR1 is KGHSH and CDR2 is LQKENI. Trimming removed 4 bases from V and 3 bases from J, with 10 bases in between. The CDR3 loop spans 13 amino acids. The CDR3 DNA sequence: TGTGCCAGCTCACAGGACAGAATCTACGAGCAGTACTTC. Its translation: CASSQDRIYEQYF.

V and J are TRBV5-4 and TRBJ2-3; 9 positions agree with TRBD1. Germline values: CDR1 SGHNT, CDR2 YYREEE (reference sequence). V was clipped by 2 bases and J by 1 base; unmatched bases: 5. CDR3 length: 16 residues. CDR3 in amino acids: CASSLVTGGGTDTQYF. CDR3 nucleotide sequence: TGTGCCAGCAGCTTAGTGACAGGGGGAGGCACAGATACGCAGTATTTT.

This clone was seen only a few times. The V call is TRBV7-2, the J call TRBJ2-2; TRBD2 matches at 7 bases. Germline loops: CDR1 SGHTA, CDR2 FQGNSA. The CDR3 is 15 amino acids. The junction had 8 bases not matched to a gene; V was cut back by 6 bases and J by 4 bases. The CDR3 DNA follows: TGTGCCAGCAGATGGGGGGGTCCGGGCACCGGGGAGCTGTTTTTT. Residues: CASRWGGPGTGELFF.

The chain employs TRBV5-1 and TRBJ2-1; TRBD1 matches at 11 bases. Germline V lookup: CDR1 SGHRS, CDR2 YFSETQ. With 5 bases clipped from V and 6 bases from J, the junction kept 7 bases outside the gene matches. The CDR3 is made up of 15 amino acids. CDR3 sequence (DNA): TGCGCCAGCAGACAGGGACAGGGGGAGATCAATGAGCAGTTCTTC. It codes for CASRQGQGEINEQFF.

This sequence joins TRBV28 and TRBJ2-2; D not resolved. CDR1 and CDR2 from the germline V gene are MDHEN and SYDVKM. The CDR3 length is 13 residues. Trimming left V 3 bases short and J 4 bases short, with 6 bases between. DNA of the CDR3: TGTGCCAGCAGTTTCCTGGCCACCGGGGAGCTGTTTTTT. The encoded protein is CASSFLATGELFF.

This rearrangement joins TRBV2 to TRBJ1-5, with D maybe TRBD1 (6 bases). Germline loops: CDR1 SNHLY, CDR2 FYNNEI. The CDR3 loop spans 16 amino acids. V was cut by 6 bases and J by 3 bases, with 18 bases left in between. CDR3 bases: TGTGCCAGCAGAGAGGACAGAAGACAAATCAATCAGCCCCAGCATTTT. This translates into CASREDRRQINQPQHF.

This clone was seen more than once but under ten times. The chain recombines TRBV30 with TRBJ2-7, with TRBD1 identical over 9 bases. This CDR3 has 16 amino acids. Germline trimming cut 2 bases from V and 9 bases from J; bases unmatched to any gene: 17. Germline CDR1 and CDR2: GTSNPN and SVGIG (reference sequence). CDR3 nucleotide sequence: TGTGCCTGGAGTTCCCATGATCGGACAGGGGTGATATTGCAGTACTTC. Translated, it gives CAWSSHDRTGVILQYF.

This chain links TRBV5-8 with TRBJ1-6, with 7 bases lining up with TRBD1. The CDR3 runs 17 residues. Germline lookup yields CDR1 SGHTS and CDR2 YDEGEE. V lost 3 bases and J lost 0; bases outside the gene matches: 6. As DNA, the CDR3 is TGTGCCAGCAGCTCCTACAGGGGAAGCTCCTATAATTCACCCCTCCACTTT. Protein product: CASSSYRGSSYNSPLHF.